Each of the 21 T cell receptor beta chains below was sequenced from the same sample in a study of beta chain features in type 1 diabetes. General study points: Type 1 diabetes patients showed a moderate but significant shortening of TCRB CDR3s in all four CD4+ subsets.

As every portion of the isolated RNA was reverse transcribed, the sequencing read expressed TCRB transcripts. Produced via immunoSEQ multiplex PCR; TCRdb's table is partial and in-frame only. Of about 180,000 clones listed, about 8% are singletons. Their target antigens are unknown. The source material was central memory CD4+ T cells from blood. The receptors derive from a woman aged 40 to 49 with type 1 diabetes.

V and J are TRBV5-1 and TRBJ1-6; TRBD1 aligns across 8 bases. CDR3 length: 14 residues. Germline CDR1 is SGHRS and CDR2 is YFSETQ. Trimming at V came to 6 bases and at J to 9 bases, leaving 8 bases not matched to a gene. The CDR3: CASNADRAGSPLHF. DNA of the CDR3: TGCGCCAGCAATGCGGACAGGGCTGGTTCACCCCTCCACTTT.

This clone was found a few times. The genes are TRBV7-2 and TRBJ2-3; 10 bases are shared with TRBD1. Germline V gene data show CDR1 as SGHTA and CDR2 as FQGNSA. Trimming took 5 bases from V and 3 from J; bases not matched to a gene: 5. CDR3 length: 15 amino acids. As DNA, the CDR3 is TGTGCCAGCAGCCTCCCGGGACAGGGGACAGATACGCAGTATTTT. Protein product: CASSLPGQGTDTQYF.

This clone was picked up a small number of times. Other DNA sequences of this sample code for an identical CDR3. J is TRBJ2-3 and V is TRBV7-3, with 10 bases matching TRBD1. Per the germline V gene, CDR1 is SGHTA and CDR2 is FQGTGA. CDR3 length: 15 amino acids. Germline trimming cut 2 bases from V and 3 bases from J; bases unmatched to any gene: 2. The CDR3 loop is CASSLGTGVTDTQYF. DNA for the CDR3: TGTGCCAGCAGCTTAGGGACAGGGGTAACAGATACGCAGTATTTT.

There are many counts of this clone. This chain uses TRBV9 with TRBJ2-3; 8 nucleotides align to TRBD2. The germline V gene has CDR1 SGDLS and CDR2 YYNGEE. V shed 3 bases and J 1 base; nucleotides not matched to a gene: 4. This CDR3 contains 15 residues. CDR3 protein: CASSAKAGGTDTQYF. CDR3 in DNA: TGTGCCAGCAGCGCCAAAGCGGGGGGCACAGATACGCAGTATTTT. Full variable domain (remainder filled in from reference TRBV9 and TRBJ2-3): DSGVTQTPKHLITATGQRVTLRCSPRSGDLSVYWYQQSLDQGLQFLIQYYNGEERAKGNILERFSAQQFPDLHSELNLSSLELGDSALYFCASSAKAGGTDTQYFGPGTRLTVL.

The chain's CDR3 is CAWKDRGRGFGSEAFF. The CDR3 DNA follows: TGTGCCTGGAAAGACCGAGGGAGGGGCTTCGGCTCCGAAGCTTTCTTT. The rearrangement links TRBV30 to TRBJ1-1; possibly TRBD1 for D (5 bases). Germline lookup yields CDR1 GTSNPN and CDR2 SVGIG (reference sequence). The V end lost 4 bases, the J end lost 8 bases, and 26 bases lay between the germline ends. The CDR3 loop spans 16 amino acids.

This clone showed up just a few times. The chain couples TRBV11-3 to TRBJ2-3; tentative D call: TRBD1 (5 bases). Germline assignment: CDR1 SGHNT and CDR2 YENEEA. This CDR3 spans 12 amino acids. V gave up 4 bases and J gave up 6 bases, with 8 bases separating them. The CDR3 sequence: CASSWGEDTQYF. The CDR3 DNA is TGTGCCAGCAGCTGGGGCGAGGATACGCAGTATTTT.

The sample holds a few counts of this clone. The CDR3 sequence: CASTMDREGSQYF. CDR3 DNA: TGTGCCAGTACCATGGACAGGGAAGGTTCGCAGTACTTC. This sequence joins TRBV5-4 and TRBJ2-7; TRBD1 matches at 8 bases. Trimming removed 8 bases from V and 9 bases from J; junction bases left unmatched: 13. Per the germline V gene, CDR1 is SGHNT and CDR2 is YYREEE (reference sequence). This CDR3 has 13 amino acids.

This chain connects TRBV6-6 to TRBJ1-5; D gene uncertain. The CDR3 loop spans 13 amino acids. CDR1 and CDR2 from the germline V gene are MNHNY and SVGAGI (reference sequence). V gave up 7 bases and J gave up 0 bases, with 7 bases separating them. CDR3 DNA sequence: TGTGCCAGCACCGGGAATAGCAATCAGCCCCAGCATTTT. This codes for CASTGNSNQPQHF.

This clone showed up just a few times. This chain connects TRBV19 to TRBJ1-5, with D maybe TRBD1 (5 bases). Germline V CDR1 and CDR2: LNHDA, SQIVND (reference sequence). The V gene lost 11 bases and the J gene lost 5 bases, with 16 bases spanning the gap. This CDR3 has 13 amino acids. The CDR3 nucleotides are TGTGCCGGCGGGACGCGGGGATATCAGCCCCAGCATTTT. Amino acid sequence: CAGGTRGYQPQHF.

This clone was counted between two and nine times. J is TRBJ2-1 and V is TRBV7-8, with a weak D call TRBD1 (5 bases). The length of the CDR3 is 15 residues. Trimming left V 6 bases short and J 7 bases short, with 19 bases between. Germline V gene lookup returns CDR1 SGHVS and CDR2 FQNEAQ. DNA of the CDR3: TGTGCCAGCAGGTCACAACAGGCGCCGGTAAATGAGCAGTTCTTC. It specifies CASRSQQAPVNEQFF.

This clone has only a few counts. J is TRBJ1-1 and V is TRBV29-1; 8 positions match TRBD1. In germline, CDR1 is SQVTM, CDR2 ANQGSEA. Trimming cost V 6 bases and J 2 bases; bases outside gene matches: 8. CDR3 size: 14 residues. The CDR3 protein is CSVYRGELNTEAFF. CDR3 bases: TGCAGCGTATACAGGGGGGAGTTAAACACTGAAGCTTTCTTT.

A few counts support this clone. This chain uses TRBV2 with TRBJ2-2, with a possible D match to TRBD2 (5 bases). Trimming stripped 8 bases from V and 9 bases from J, with 13 bases between. The CDR3 is 12 amino acids. Germline V gives CDR1 SNHLY, CDR2 FYNNEI. The CDR3, as DNA: TGTGCCAGCGGACTCATAAACAGGGAGCTGTTTTTT. It is translated as CASGLINRELFF. Complete variable domain (other parts from reference TRBV2 and TRBJ2-2): EPEVTQTPSHQVTQMGQEVILRCVPISNHLYFYWYRQILGQKVEFLVSFYNNEISEKSEIFDDQFSVERPDGSNFTLKIRSTKLEDSAMYFCASGLINRELFFGEGSRLTVL.

The rearrangement joins TRBV7-2 to TRBJ2-7; no clear D. Between the trimmed V and J ends, which lost 1 base and 3 bases, there was a span of 4 bases. This CDR3 is 12 amino acids long. Germline CDR1 reads SGHTA; CDR2 reads FQGNSA. The DNA for the CDR3 is TGTGCCAGCAGCTTAGTCGGCTACGAGCAGTACTTC. This gives the protein CASSLVGYEQYF.

The CDR3 sequence is CASSSEGAYEQYF. As DNA, the CDR3 is TGCGCCAGCAGCTCGGAAGGGGCCTACGAGCAGTACTTC. The chain links TRBV5-1 to TRBJ2-7; D is perhaps TRBD1 (5 bases). CDR1 is SGHRS, CDR2 YFSETQ, per germline. V was trimmed by 3 bases and J by 2 bases, leaving 9 bases between them. This CDR3 is 13 amino acids long.

This chain links TRBV5-1 with TRBJ2-2; TRBD2 matches 7 bases. This CDR3 has 17 amino acids. V was pared by 1 base and J by 6 bases, with 12 bases of the junction left unmatched. CDR1 and CDR2 (germline): SGHRS, YFSETQ. The CDR3 here is CASSLFSSGLISGELFF. The CDR3 DNA reads TGCGCCAGCAGCTTGTTTTCTAGCGGACTTATATCCGGGGAGCTGTTTTTT.

This clone was seen a few times. The chain combines TRBV5-1 with TRBJ2-7; 8 positions agree with TRBD1. Germline CDR1 SGHRS, CDR2 YFSETQ. CDR3 size: 15 residues. V was pared by 0 bases and J by 6 bases, with 8 bases of the junction left unmatched. The CDR3 protein is CASSLDPGQDSEQYF. The CDR3 nucleotides are TGCGCCAGCAGCTTGGATCCGGGACAGGATTCCGAGCAGTACTTC.

V gene TRBV2 combines with J gene TRBJ2-7, with D perhaps matching TRBD1 (6 bases). The CDR3 runs 12 residues. Trimming took 6 bases from V and 2 from J, leaving 8 bases between them. Germline loops: CDR1 SNHLY, CDR2 FYNNEI. The CDR3 reads CASSRQAYEQYF. The CDR3 DNA follows: TGTGCCAGCAGCCGACAGGCCTACGAGCAGTACTTC.

The rearrangement uses TRBV19 and TRBJ2-2; D may be TRBD1 (6 bases). There are 14 residues in the CDR3. With 7 bases removed from V and 5 bases from J, the gap between germline ends came to 14 bases. The germline gives CDR1 LNHDA, CDR2 SQIVND (reference sequence). The CDR3 sequence is CASTGQPTTGELFF. The CDR3 coding sequence is TGTGCCAGTACAGGACAGCCAACAACCGGGGAGCTGTTTTTT.

There are a few counts of this clone. The chain employs TRBV7-2 and TRBJ2-1; 8 bases match TRBD2. Germline V lookup: CDR1 SGHTA, CDR2 FQGNSA. Trimming cost V 5 bases and J 1 base; bases outside gene matches: 4. This CDR3 is 15 amino acids long. DNA of the CDR3: TGTGCCAGCAGCGTTAGCGGGGATTCCTACAATGAGCAGTTCTTC. Its protein is CASSVSGDSYNEQFF. Full variable domain (outside the CDR3, taken from reference TRBV7-2 and TRBJ2-1): GAGVSQSPSNKVTEKGKDVELRCDPISGHTALYWYRQSLGQGLEFLIYFQGNSAPDKSGLPSDRFSAERTGGSVSTLTIQRTQQEDSAVYLCASSVSGDSYNEQFFGPGTRLTVL.

The rearrangement links TRBV28 to TRBJ2-6; D uncertain. CDR1 and CDR2 from the germline V gene are MDHEN and SYDVKM. The CDR3 has 15 residues. The V end was cut by 6 bases, the J end by 0 bases, with 9 bases between. CDR3 nucleotides: TGTGCCAGCAGACAAGGCGGCTCTGGGGCCAACGTCCTGACTTTC. The encoded protein is CASRQGGSGANVLTF.

This clone was observed a few times. This chain connects TRBV7-4 to TRBJ2-1; the D gene is possibly TRBD1 (6 bases). This CDR3 has 13 residues. Between the trimmed V and J ends, which lost 1 base and 6 bases, there was a span of 7 bases. Germline lookup yields CDR1 SGHVT and CDR2 SQSDAQ. The CDR3 DNA reads TGTGCCAGCAGCTTAGAACAGGGCAATGAGCAGTTCTTC. Its translation: CASSLEQGNEQFF.